Listed below are T cell receptor beta chains from one sample, sequenced in a study of CD8 T cells in Susac syndrome. TCRdb analysed the immunoSEQ multiplex PCR reads with MiXCR anew, one entry per CDR3 protein. The sample has about 280,000 distinct CDR3 sequences; around 84% are singletons. Sequenced material: CD8+ T cells from PBMCs. The receptor source for this set is a human donor with multiple sclerosis. The CDR3 runs from the conserved cysteine through the conserved F or W. The D gene is left open where the match is weak. Only part of the rows carry a size: once, few, many, or a class if the clone is expanded.

once	TRBV7-6	TRBJ2-7	TRBD2	CASSRGLAGTYEQYF	TGTGCCAGCAGCAGGGGACTAGCGGGCACCTACGAGCAGTACTTC
NA	TRBV6-6	TRBJ2-3	NA	CASRDSTDTQYF	TGTGCCAGCAGGGACAGCACAGATACGCAGTATTTT
NA	TRBV28	TRBJ2-1	TRBD2	CASSLAESYNEQFF	TGTGCCAGCAGTCTAGCGGAATCCTACAATGAGCAGTTCTTC
NA	TRBV6-1	TRBJ2-7	NA	CASSEGISLRYEQYF	TGTGCCAGCAGTGAAGGAATTTCCCTCCGTTACGAGCAGTACTTC
few	TRBV7-8	TRBJ2-3	NA	CASSVWDLTSSTDTQYF	TGTGCCAGCAGCGTTTGGGACTTAACCTCATCCACAGATACGCAGTATTTT
NA	TRBV28	TRBJ2-7	TRBD1	CASSLYGDRSYEQYF	TGTGCCAGCAGTTTATACGGGGACAGATCCTACGAGCAGTACTTC
NA	TRBV20-1	TRBJ2-5	TRBD2	CSARPFMLAGQETQYF	TGCAGTGCTAGGCCCTTCATGTTAGCGGGGCAAGAGACCCAGTACTTC
NA	TRBV7-9	TRBJ2-1	NA	CASSLGGTPFDEQFF	TGTGCCAGCAGCTTAGGCGGGACCCCTTTCGATGAGCAGTTCTTC
NA	TRBV4-1	TRBJ2-1	TRBD2	CASSSAGTSGYAEQFF	TGCGCCAGCAGTTCGGCCGGGACTAGCGGTTATGCTGAGCAGTTCTTC
NA	TRBV28	TRBJ2-3	NA	CASRGLLRPTDTQYF	TGTGCCAGCAGGGGACTTCTCCGTCCCACAGATACGCAGTATTTT
NA	TRBV12-5	TRBJ1-4	NA	CASGLTTLREKLFF	TGTGCTAGTGGTTTGACAACACTCCGAGAAAAACTGTTTTTT
NA	TRBV7-9	TRBJ2-1	NA	CASSLAESHEQFF	TGTGCCAGCAGCTTAGCGGAATCCCATGAGCAGTTCTTC
NA	TRBV16	TRBJ2-7	TRBD1	CASSPWDRAYEQYF	TGTGCCAGCAGCCCATGGGACAGGGCCTACGAGCAGTACTTC
NA	TRBV5-1	TRBJ2-3	NA	CASSLEDPAGTDTQYF	TGCGCCAGCAGCTTGGAGGATCCAGCAGGCACAGATACGCAGTATTTT
NA	TRBV9	TRBJ1-2	NA	CASSPPGTYGYTF	TGTGCCAGCAGCCCCCCGGGTACATATGGCTACACCTTC
NA	TRBV7-6	TRBJ2-3	NA	CASSSRGVDTQYF	TGTGCCAGCAGCTCGAGAGGGGTAGATACGCAGTATTTT
NA	TRBV5-1	TRBJ1-3	NA	CASSLDPVGSGNTIYF	TGCGCCAGCAGCTTGGACCCCGTGGGGTCTGGAAACACCATATATTTT
NA	TRBV7-9	TRBJ2-7	NA	CASSLPGLSLEQYF	TGTGCCAGCAGCTTACCGGGACTTTCCTTGGAGCAGTACTTC
NA	TRBV27	TRBJ2-7	TRBD2	CASSLLRAGGPSYEQYF	TGTGCCAGCAGTTTATTGCGAGCGGGAGGTCCCTCCTACGAGCAGTACTTC
few	TRBV9	TRBJ2-7	TRBD2	CASSGRENEQYF	TGTGCCAGCTCGGGGCGGGAGAACGAGCAGTACTTC
few	TRBV6-5	TRBJ2-3	TRBD2	CASSSLAGVTDTQYF	TGTGCCAGCAGTTCCCTAGCGGGAGTCACAGATACGCAGTATTTT
few	TRBV20-1	TRBJ2-1	TRBD2	CSASGRIDEQFF	TGCAGTGCTAGCGGGAGGATCGATGAGCAGTTCTTC